The rows below give T cell receptor beta chains drawn from one sample of a study of cytomegalovirus exposure and HLA in healthy donors. Sequencing used immunoSEQ multiplex PCR; TCRdb keeps in-frame clones, though not all of them. This sample has about 160,000 clones, with around four fifths found just once. The sample consisted of PBMCs. The source of these receptors is a young man in good health and CMV-seropositive. CDR3s include the opening cysteine and the closing phenylalanine or tryptophan. D genes are given only for firm matches. Size values are once, few and many counts, or a class for expanded clones, and some rows have none.

d_call j_call v_call clone_size cdr3_nt cdr3_aa
TRBD1 TRBJ2-5 TRBV27 . TGTGCCAGCAGTTTCTCCGGGACAGAAGAGACCCAGTACTTC CASSFSGTEETQYF
. TRBJ2-2 TRBV7-2 . TGTGCCAGCAGCCCGCGAGGTCCGCAGTACACCGGGGAGCTGTTTTTT CASSPRGPQYTGELFF
. TRBJ2-7 TRBV11-2 . TGTGCCAGCAGCTTAGAGGCGGGGCCCGGCGAGGGGCAGTACTTC CASSLEAGPGEGQYF
. TRBJ2-7 TRBV5-4 . TGTGCCAGCAGCTCCGGGACTCTACAGCAGTACTTC CASSSGTLQQYF
TRBD2 TRBJ2-1 TRBV4-3 . TGCGCCAGTAGCCAAGATAGGCGGGAGGGCCTCTATGAGCAGTTCTTC CASSQDRREGLYEQFF
TRBD2 TRBJ2-1 TRBV5-1 once TGCGCCAGCAGCTTGGTCAGCGGGAGCTACAATGAGCAGTTCTTC CASSLVSGSYNEQFF
TRBD1 TRBJ2-1 TRBV11-3 . TGTGCCAGCAGCTTAGAGGGCAGGGGGTGGAATGAGCAGTTCTTC CASSLEGRGWNEQFF
TRBD1 TRBJ1-2 TRBV2 . TGTGCCAGCACTTTTGGGGGGACAGGCTATGGCTACACCTTC CASTFGGTGYGYTF
TRBD1 TRBJ1-5 TRBV5-5 . TGTGCCAGCAGCTTATTCTCCGGGACAGATTTGCAGCCCCAGCATTTT CASSLFSGTDLQPQHF
. TRBJ1-2 TRBV10-3 few TGTGCCATCAGTTTACGACAGGTTGGCGACTATGGCTACACCTTC CAISLRQVGDYGYTF
. TRBJ1-1 TRBV6-1 . TGTGCCAGCAGTGAAGCAAGAGGTTCTGAAGCTTTCTTT CASSEARGSEAFF
. TRBJ2-4 TRBV11-2 . TGTGCCAGCAGCTTAACCGACAGAGGTCGGATGAACATTCAGTACTTC CASSLTDRGRMNIQYF
TRBD1 TRBJ2-1 TRBV5-1 . TGCGCCAGCAGCTTGCGACAGGGAACTTCCTACAATGAGCAGTTCTTC CASSLRQGTSYNEQFF
TRBD2 TRBJ2-7 TRBV4-3 . TGCGCCAGCAGCCAAGGAGCGGGACCCTCCTCCTACGAGCAGTACTTC CASSQGAGPSSYEQYF
. TRBJ2-7 TRBV19 . TGTGCCAGTAGTACCCCCGGGAAGGGTCAGGACGAGCAGTACTTC CASSTPGKGQDEQYF
. TRBJ2-4 TRBV7-9 . TGTGCCAGCAGCGTAACTCACACCTCGGGGGCCAAAAACATTCAGTACTTC CASSVTHTSGAKNIQYF
. TRBJ2-7 TRBV29-1 . TGCAGCGTTCTCGTGTCAGGGACCTACGAGCAGTACTTC CSVLVSGTYEQYF
TRBD2 TRBJ2-7 TRBV19 . TGTGCCAGTAGTTCGAAGACACTAGCGGGAGGGCCATACGAGCAGTACTTC CASSSKTLAGGPYEQYF
TRBD1 TRBJ1-1 TRBV15 few TGTGCCACCAGCAAGGACAGGCACACTGAAGCTTTCTTT CATSKDRHTEAFF
TRBD1 TRBJ2-1 TRBV7-6 . TGTGCCAGCAGCTTGACCGGGACAGGGGGTTACAATGAGCAGTTCTTC CASSLTGTGGYNEQFF
TRBD1 TRBJ2-7 TRBV10-1 . TGCGCCAGCAGTGGTGAGACAGGGACCTACGAGCAGTACTTC CASSGETGTYEQYF
. TRBJ1-5 TRBV11-3 . TGTGCCAGCAGCGCCCTTGAATTTTTGGGGGGGATGTATAGCAATCAGCCCCAGCATTTT CASSALEFLGGMYSNQPQHF
. TRBJ1-5 TRBV10-2 . TGCGCCAGCAGTGAGTCGACTTATGTTTCCCACGATCAGCCCCAGCATTTT CASSESTYVSHDQPQHF
TRBD2 TRBJ2-7 TRBV27 . TGTGCCAGCAGTTTATCGGCAGCGGGACCGTCCTACGAGCAGTACTTC CASSLSAAGPSYEQYF
. TRBJ1-2 TRBV30 . TGTGCCTCGTATATCCGTGGCTACACCTTC CASYIRGYTF